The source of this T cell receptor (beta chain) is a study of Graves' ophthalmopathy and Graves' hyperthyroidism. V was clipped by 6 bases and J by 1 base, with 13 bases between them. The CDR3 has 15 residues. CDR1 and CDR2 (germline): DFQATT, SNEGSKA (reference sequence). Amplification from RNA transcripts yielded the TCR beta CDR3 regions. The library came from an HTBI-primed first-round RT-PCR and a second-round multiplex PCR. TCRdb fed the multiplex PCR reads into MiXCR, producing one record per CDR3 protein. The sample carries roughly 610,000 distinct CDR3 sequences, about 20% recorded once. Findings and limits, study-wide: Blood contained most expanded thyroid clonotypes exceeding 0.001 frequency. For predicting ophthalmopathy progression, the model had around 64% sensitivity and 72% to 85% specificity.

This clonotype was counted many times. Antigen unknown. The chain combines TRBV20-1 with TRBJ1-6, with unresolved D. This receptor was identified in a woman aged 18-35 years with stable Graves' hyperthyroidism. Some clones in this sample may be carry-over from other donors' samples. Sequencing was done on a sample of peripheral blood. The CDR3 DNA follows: TGCAGTGCCGTTAGCGGCGGATCCTATAATTCACCCCTCCACTTT. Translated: CSAVSGGSYNSPLHF.